This T cell receptor (beta chain) was captured by sequencing in a study of blood T cell repertoires in COVID-19. Study context: Sources were T cells, B-cell-depleted T cells, or PBMCs; the material itself was cDNA or gDNA.

This clone is a singleton in its sample. The table came from immunoSEQ multiplex PCR; TCRdb's copy has only in-frame clones and leaves some out. There are over 65,000 clones in the sample; roughly 90% occur only once, and around 4.5% lies in the top ten. With 4 bases removed from V and 6 bases from J, the gap between germline ends came to 13 bases. This CDR3 contains 15 residues. Germline V gene sequence: CDR1 WSHSY, CDR2 SAAADI. The chain is built from TRBV10-2 and TRBJ1-6; D may be TRBD1 (5 bases). Sequencing used peripheral blood. The TCR was taken from a middle-aged man with active COVID-19. Here the CDR3 reads CASSATLRGNSPLHF. The CDR3, as DNA: TGCGCCAGCAGTGCAACCCTAAGGGGTAATTCACCCCTCCACTTT.